This paragraph covers one T cell receptor beta chain sequence. This clonotype was detected a few times. The clone's antigen remains unknown. No much larger clone is present one base from it, and per-base qualities are unavailable. The reads were generated on an Illumina NovaSeq 6000. cDNA libraries for TCRalpha and TCRbeta were prepared by 5'RACE using constant-segment primers, with sample barcodes and unique molecular identifiers added. RNA was extracted from every sample with Trizol reagent. Amplification of the libraries took two PCR steps, and the second step added a second sample barcode plus Illumina TruSeq adapters. Libraries were sequenced on an Illumina NovaSeq with 2 x 150 bp paired-end reads. In the source study's methods: Demultiplexing of reads and collapsing into UMI-guided consensus sequences were performed with migec v1.2.7. Using mixcr v2.1.11, UMI consensuses were aligned to TRA and TRB V and J templates and then assembled into clonotypes. A clonotype was counted as expanded or contracted only when both edgeR and NoisET called the clonotype significant, with the noise models trained on biological replicates. For edgeR calls, the cutoffs were a false discovery rate-adjusted p below 0.01 and a log2 fold-change threshold of 1. As an exploratory analysis of dynamics, max-normalized trajectories of the 1000 most abundant clonotypes were examined by PCA with hierarchical clustering. The CD4 or CD8 phenotype of responding clones was assigned using the separately sequenced CD4+ and CD8+ repertoires. The public reads were reprocessed in TCRdb via fastp at Q25 and MiXCR, keeping in-frame beta chains. Each record represents a unique CDR3 protein, reported with the most common genes and DNA among its rows. The V and J calls were determined by TCRdb, not by the authors. The sample records more than 25,000 distinct CDR3 sequences, around 7% of which are singletons. The ten top clones hold 13% to 15% of the sample.

Ficoll-Paque density gradient centrifugation was the method used to isolate PBMCs. The source of the sample is a study of T-cell memory formation after mild COVID-19 (dated by TCRdb to the early 2020s). For the wider study: Most TCR sequence clusters were specific to one of the two donors. In a couple of donors, T-cell clones that expanded and contracted after mild COVID-19 were tracked by sequencing TCRalpha and TCRbeta repertoires over time. The cohort was made up of two young adult volunteers, one female and one male, who were previously healthy. Overall results and qualifications from the work: Contracting CD4+ clones were located mainly in the CM and EM memory subsets, whereas CD8+ clones were found to be enriched in EMRA. From day 15 to 85, contracting clones showed balanced CD4/CD8 phenotypes, whereas a second wave of clones that expanded from day 15 to 37 leaned towards CD4+. SARS-CoV-2 specificity was not confirmed for the second-wave clones peaking on day 37. Some responding clones were detected in pre-infection memory, suggesting pre-existing cross-reactive memory T cells joined the SARS-CoV-2 response. The study included only a couple of mild cases, and larger cohorts that include severe cases with pre-infection samples were judged to be necessary.

CDR1 is given as DFQATT and CDR2 as SNEGSKA, both from the germline V gene (reference sequence). Ends trimmed: V by 0 bases, J by 5 bases; bases unmatched to a gene: 3. The CDR3 numbers 14 residues from cysteine through phenylalanine. Left in the record is the CDR3 DNA by itself, 42 bases read in frame from the first base. The chain uses TRBV20-1 and TRBJ1-1; 10 bases in the middle match TRBD1. This clonotype originated in an adult woman who had mild COVID-19 (a few samples of this study predate the infection). The sample titles of this study are shuffled in the database, so cell type and time point are left out; the donor was told from shared clones. Sequencing input: PBMCs or a T cell subset sorted from them (not recorded which). The sequence in DNA is TGCAGTGCTAGAGATCGACAGGGGGCAACTGAAGCTTTCTTT. The encoded protein is CSARDRQGATEAFF.